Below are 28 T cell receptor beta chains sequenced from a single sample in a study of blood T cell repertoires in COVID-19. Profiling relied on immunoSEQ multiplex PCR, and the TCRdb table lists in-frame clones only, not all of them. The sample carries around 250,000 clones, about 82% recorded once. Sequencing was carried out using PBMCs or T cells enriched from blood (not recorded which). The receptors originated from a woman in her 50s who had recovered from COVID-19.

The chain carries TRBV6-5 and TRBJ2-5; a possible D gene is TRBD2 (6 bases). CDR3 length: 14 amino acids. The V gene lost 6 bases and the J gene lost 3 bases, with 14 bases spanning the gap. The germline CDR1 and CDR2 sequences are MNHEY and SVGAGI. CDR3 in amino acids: CASSLDPGEETQYF. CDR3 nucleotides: TGTGCCAGCAGCCTCGACCCGGGGGAAGAGACCCAGTACTTC.

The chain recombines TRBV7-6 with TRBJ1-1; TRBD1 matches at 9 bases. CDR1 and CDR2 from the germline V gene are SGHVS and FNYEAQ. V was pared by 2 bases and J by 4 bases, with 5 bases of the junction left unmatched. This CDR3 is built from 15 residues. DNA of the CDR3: TGTGCCAGCAGCTTACAACAGGGGGCTTTCACTGAAGCTTTCTTT. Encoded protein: CASSLQQGAFTEAFF. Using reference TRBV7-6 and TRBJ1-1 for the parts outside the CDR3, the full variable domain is GAGVSQSPRYKVTKRGQDVALRCDPISGHVSLYWYRQALGQGPEFLTYFNYEAQQDKSGLPNDRFSAERPEGSISTLTIQRTEQRDSAMYRCASSLQQGAFTEAFFGQGTRLTVV.

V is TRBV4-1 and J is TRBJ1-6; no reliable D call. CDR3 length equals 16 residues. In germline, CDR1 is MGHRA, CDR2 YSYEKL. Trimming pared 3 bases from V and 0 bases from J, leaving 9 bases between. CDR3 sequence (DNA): TGCGCCAGCAGCCAGCAATCGGGCTCCTATAATTCACCCCTCCACTTT. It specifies CASSQQSGSYNSPLHF.

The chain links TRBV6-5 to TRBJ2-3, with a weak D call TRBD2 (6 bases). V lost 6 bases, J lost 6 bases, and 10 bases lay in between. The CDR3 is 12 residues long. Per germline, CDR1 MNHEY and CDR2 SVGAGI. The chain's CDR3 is CASRRREDTQYF. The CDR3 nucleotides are TGTGCCAGCAGGAGGAGGGAGGATACGCAGTATTTT.

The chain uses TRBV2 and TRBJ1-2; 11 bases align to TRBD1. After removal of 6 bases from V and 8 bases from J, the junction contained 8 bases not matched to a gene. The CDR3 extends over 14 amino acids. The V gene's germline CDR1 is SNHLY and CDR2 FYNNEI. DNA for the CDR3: TGTGCCAGCAGGGGACAGGGGGTTTTTGAGGGCTACACCTTC. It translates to CASRGQGVFEGYTF.

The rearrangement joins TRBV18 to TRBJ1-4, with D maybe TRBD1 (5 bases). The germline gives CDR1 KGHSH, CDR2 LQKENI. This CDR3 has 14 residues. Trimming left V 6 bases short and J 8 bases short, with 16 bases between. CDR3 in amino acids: CASSTDQGGEKLFF. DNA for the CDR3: TGTGCCAGCTCGACGGACCAGGGTGGGGAAAAACTGTTTTTT.

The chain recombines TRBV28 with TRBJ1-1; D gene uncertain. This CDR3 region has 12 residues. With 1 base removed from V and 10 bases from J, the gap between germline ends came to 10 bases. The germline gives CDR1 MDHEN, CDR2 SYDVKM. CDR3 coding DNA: TGTGCCAGCAGTTTATCCCCTCCGTCAGCTTTCTTT. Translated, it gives CASSLSPPSAFF.

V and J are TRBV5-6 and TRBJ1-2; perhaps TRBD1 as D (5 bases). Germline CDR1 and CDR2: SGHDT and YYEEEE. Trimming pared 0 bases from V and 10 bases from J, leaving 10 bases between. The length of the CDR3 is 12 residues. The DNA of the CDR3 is TGTGCCAGCAGCTTGGACAGGAAGGACTACACCTTC. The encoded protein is CASSLDRKDYTF.

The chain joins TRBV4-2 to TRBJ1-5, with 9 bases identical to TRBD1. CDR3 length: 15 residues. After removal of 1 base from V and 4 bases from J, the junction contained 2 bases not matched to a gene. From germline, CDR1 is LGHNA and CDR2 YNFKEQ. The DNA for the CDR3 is TGTGCCAGCAGCCAAGCCGGGACAGGGAATCAGCCCCAGCATTTT. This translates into CASSQAGTGNQPQHF.

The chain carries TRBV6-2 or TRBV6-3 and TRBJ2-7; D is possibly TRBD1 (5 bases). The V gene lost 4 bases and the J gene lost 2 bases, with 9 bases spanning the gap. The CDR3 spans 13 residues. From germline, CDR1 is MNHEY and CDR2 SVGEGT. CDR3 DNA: TGTGCCAGCAGTTTTGACAGCGCCTACGAGCAGTACTTC. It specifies CASSFDSAYEQYF.

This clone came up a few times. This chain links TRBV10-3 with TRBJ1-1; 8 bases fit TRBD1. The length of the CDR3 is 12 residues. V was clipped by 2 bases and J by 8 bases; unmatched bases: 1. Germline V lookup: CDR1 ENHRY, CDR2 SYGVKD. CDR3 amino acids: CAISERQGEAFF. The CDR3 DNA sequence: TGTGCCATCAGTGAGAGACAGGGGGAAGCTTTCTTT.

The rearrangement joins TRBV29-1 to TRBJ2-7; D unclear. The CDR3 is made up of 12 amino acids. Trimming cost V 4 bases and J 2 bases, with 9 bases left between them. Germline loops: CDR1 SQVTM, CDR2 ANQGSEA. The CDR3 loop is CSVGGSPYEQYF. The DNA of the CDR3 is TGCAGCGTTGGAGGCTCCCCCTACGAGCAGTACTTC.

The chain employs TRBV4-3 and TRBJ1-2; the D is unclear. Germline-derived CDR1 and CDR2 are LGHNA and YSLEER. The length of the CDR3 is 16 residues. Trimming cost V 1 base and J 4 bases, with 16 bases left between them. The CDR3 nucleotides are TGCGCCAGCAGCCAAGCCAGGCCACCCAACCCCTATGGCTACACCTTC. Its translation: CASSQARPPNPYGYTF.

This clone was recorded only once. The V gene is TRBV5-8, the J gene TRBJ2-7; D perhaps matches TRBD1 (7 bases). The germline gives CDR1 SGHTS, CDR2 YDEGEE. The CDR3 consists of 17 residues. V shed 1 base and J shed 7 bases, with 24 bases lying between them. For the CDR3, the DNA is TGTGCCAGCAGCTTGAATCGAGGGGGCGGCCCCCGGGGGGAGCAGTACTTC. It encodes CASSLNRGGGPRGEQYF.

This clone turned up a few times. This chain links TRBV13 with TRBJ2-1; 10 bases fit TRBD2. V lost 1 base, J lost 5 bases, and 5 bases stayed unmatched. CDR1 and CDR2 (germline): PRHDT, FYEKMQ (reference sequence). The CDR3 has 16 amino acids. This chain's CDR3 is CASSLEVLAGNNEQFF. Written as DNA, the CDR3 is TGTGCCAGCAGCTTAGAGGTACTAGCGGGAAACAATGAGCAGTTCTTC.

The CDR3 region has the DNA TGTGCCAGCAGCTTGGGGATGGGAGCAGCCTCGGGGTATGGCTACACCTTC. Translated: CASSLGMGAASGYGYTF. V gene TRBV5-4 combines with J gene TRBJ1-2; D gene ambiguous. Germline V gives CDR1 SGHNT, CDR2 YYREEE (reference sequence). The CDR3 has 17 residues. V lost 0 bases, J lost 5 bases, and 20 bases lay in between.

The CDR3 reads CASSYSGGYGYTF. In DNA form, the CDR3 reads TGTGCCAGCAGTTACTCGGGGGGTTATGGCTACACCTTC. This chain joins TRBV6-5 and TRBJ1-2; D is perhaps TRBD1 (5 bases). The CDR3 has 13 residues. Germline V gives CDR1 MNHEY, CDR2 SVGAGI. V was cut by 0 bases and J by 5 bases, with 7 bases left in between.

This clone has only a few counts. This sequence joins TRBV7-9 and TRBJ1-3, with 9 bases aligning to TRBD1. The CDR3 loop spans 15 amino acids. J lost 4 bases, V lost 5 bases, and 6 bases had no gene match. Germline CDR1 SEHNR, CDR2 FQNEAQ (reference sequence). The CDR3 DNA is TGTGCCAGCAGCAGACGGACAGGGGCCGGAAACACCATATATTTT. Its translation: CASSRRTGAGNTIYF. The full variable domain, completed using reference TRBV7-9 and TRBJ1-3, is DTGVSQNPRHKITKRGQNVTFRCDPISEHNRLYWYRQTLGQGPEFLTYFQNEAQLEKSRLLSDRFSAERPKGSFSTLEIQRTEQGDSAMYLCASSRRTGAGNTIYFGEGSWLTVV.

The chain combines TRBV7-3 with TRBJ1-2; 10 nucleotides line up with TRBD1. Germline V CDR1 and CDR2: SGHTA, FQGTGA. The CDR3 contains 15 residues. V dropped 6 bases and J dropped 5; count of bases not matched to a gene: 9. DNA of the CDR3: TGTGCCAGCAGTCATTACACGGACAGGGGGTATGGCTACACCTTC. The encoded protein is CASSHYTDRGYGYTF.

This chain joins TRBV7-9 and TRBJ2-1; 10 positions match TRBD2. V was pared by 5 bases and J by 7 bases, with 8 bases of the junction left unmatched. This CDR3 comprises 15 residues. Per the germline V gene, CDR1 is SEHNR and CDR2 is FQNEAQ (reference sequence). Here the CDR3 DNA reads TGTGCCAGCAGCCTAACTAGCGGGAAGGTGAATGAGCAGTTCTTC. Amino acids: CASSLTSGKVNEQFF.

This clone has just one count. The CDR3 is CASSFTGIPNEKLFF. The CDR3, as DNA: TGTGCCAGCAGCTTTACAGGGATTCCTAATGAAAAACTGTTTTTT. The chain links TRBV7-9 to TRBJ1-4; D is perhaps TRBD1 (6 bases). Looked up from germline, CDR1 is SEHNR and CDR2 is FQNEAQ (reference sequence). The length of the CDR3 is 15 residues. The ends were cut back, 3 bases at V and 3 bases at J, with 11 bases in the middle. Full variable domain (missing parts from reference TRBV7-9 and TRBJ1-4): DTGVSQNPRHKITKRGQNVTFRCDPISEHNRLYWYRQTLGQGPEFLTYFQNEAQLEKSRLLSDRFSAERPKGSFSTLEIQRTEQGDSAMYLCASSFTGIPNEKLFFGSGTQLSVL.

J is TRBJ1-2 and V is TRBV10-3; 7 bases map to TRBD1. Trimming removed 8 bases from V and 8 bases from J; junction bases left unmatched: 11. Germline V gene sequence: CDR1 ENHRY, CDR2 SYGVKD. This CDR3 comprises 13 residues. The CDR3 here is CAIGPPDRHGYTF. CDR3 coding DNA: TGTGCCATCGGGCCCCCGGACAGGCACGGCTACACCTTC.

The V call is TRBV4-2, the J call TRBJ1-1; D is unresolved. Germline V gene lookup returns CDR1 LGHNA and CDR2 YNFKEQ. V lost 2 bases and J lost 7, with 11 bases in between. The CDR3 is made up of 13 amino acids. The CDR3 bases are TGTGCCAGCAGCCAAAGAATGGCAGGTGAAGCTTTCTTT. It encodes CASSQRMAGEAFF.

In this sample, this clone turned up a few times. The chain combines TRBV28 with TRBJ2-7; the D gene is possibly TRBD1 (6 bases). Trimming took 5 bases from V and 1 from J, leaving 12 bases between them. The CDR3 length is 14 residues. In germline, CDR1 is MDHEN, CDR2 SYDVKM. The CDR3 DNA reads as TGTGCCAGCAGTCCTACAGGGAGTTCCTACGAGCAGTACTTC. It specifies CASSPTGSSYEQYF.

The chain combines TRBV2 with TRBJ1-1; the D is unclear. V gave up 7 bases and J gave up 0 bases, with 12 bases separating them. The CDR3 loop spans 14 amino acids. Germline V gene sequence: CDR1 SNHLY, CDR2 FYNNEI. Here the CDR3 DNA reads TGTGCCAGCATTTTGACAAGCATGAACACTGAAGCTTTCTTT. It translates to CASILTSMNTEAFF.

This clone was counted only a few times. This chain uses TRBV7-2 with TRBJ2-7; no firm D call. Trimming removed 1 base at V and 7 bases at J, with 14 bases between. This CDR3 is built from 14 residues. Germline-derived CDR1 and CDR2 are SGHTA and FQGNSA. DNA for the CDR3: TGTGCCAGCAGCTTAGAGTATCACAACCGAGAGCAGTACTTC. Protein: CASSLEYHNREQYF. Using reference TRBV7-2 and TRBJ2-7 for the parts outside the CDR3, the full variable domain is GAGVSQSPSNKVTEKGKDVELRCDPISGHTALYWYRQSLGQGLEFLIYFQGNSAPDKSGLPSDRFSAERTGGSVSTLTIQRTQQEDSAVYLCASSLEYHNREQYFGPGTRLTVT.

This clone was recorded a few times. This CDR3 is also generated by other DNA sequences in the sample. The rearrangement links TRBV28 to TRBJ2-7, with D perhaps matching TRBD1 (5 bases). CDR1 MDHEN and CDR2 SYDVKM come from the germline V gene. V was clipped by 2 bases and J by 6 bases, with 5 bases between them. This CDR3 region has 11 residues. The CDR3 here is CASSLRGEQYF. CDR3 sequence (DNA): TGTGCCAGCAGTTTAAGGGGCGAGCAGTACTTC.

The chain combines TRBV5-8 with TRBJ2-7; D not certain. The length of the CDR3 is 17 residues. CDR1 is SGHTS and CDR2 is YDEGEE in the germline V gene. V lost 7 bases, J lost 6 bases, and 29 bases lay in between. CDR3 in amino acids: CASSRPPIFRHPAEQYF. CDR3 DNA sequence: TGTGCCAGCTCACGCCCTCCTATCTTTCGCCACCCTGCCGAGCAGTACTTC.